This T cell receptor (beta chain) was retrieved from a study of blood T cells in healthy people across ages. Of note for this clonotype: Its antigen is as yet unknown.

The second PCR ran roughly 7 to 12 cycles with a sample-barcoded 5' primer and J-beta primers. Via MiXCR, TCRdb re-called the 5' RACE reads, giving one row per CDR3 protein. The sample records 1.5 million or so distinct CDR3 sequences, around two fifths being singletons. Broader study findings: Getting older went along with TCR beta diversity per million T cells dropping roughly linearly.

The germline gives CDR1 DFQATT, CDR2 SNEGSKA (reference sequence). Losses at the gene ends were 6 bases for V and 1 base for J; bases not matched to a gene: 19. The CDR3 loop spans 18 amino acids. The source is a woman aged 18-29 years in good health. The sequenced material came from blood. The chain uses TRBV20-1 and TRBJ1-2; TRBD1 matches at 8 bases. DNA of the CDR3: TGCAGTGCGCCAACTAAAGGACAGGGTTGGGGAAGTAACTATGGCTACACCTTC. Translated, it gives CSAPTKGQGWGSNYGYTF.